This TCR beta chain emerged from a study of T cells in Graves' hyperthyroidism and ophthalmopathy. Study-level background: At initial diagnosis, before any treatment had begun, peripheral blood was obtained.

The CDR3 contains 14 residues. Between the trimmed V and J ends, which lost 2 bases and 1 base, there was a span of 10 bases. CDR1 and CDR2 (germline): SGHTS, YDEGEE. Reasons for excluding patients were uncontrolled infection, other autoimmune disease, pregnancy or lactation. An approximately 10 ml volume of fresh peripheral blood provided the PBMCs. Study observations and caveats: In the blood, most expanded thyroid clonotypes above 0.001 appeared as well.

Amplified regions were TCR beta CDR3 sequences from RNA transcripts. TCR CDR3 regions were first amplified by RT-PCR with HTBI primers. TCRdb fed the multiplex PCR reads into MiXCR, producing one record per CDR3 protein. This sample has 550,000 to 650,000 distinct CDR3 sequences, with about 14% found just once. The table lists this clonotype with many counts. Its antigen is not identified. The sample comprised blood. The chain uses TRBV5-8 and TRBJ2-7, with D hard to call. This TCR derives from a woman aged 30 to 39 with Graves' hyperthyroidism that later progressed to Graves' ophthalmopathy. The CDR3 coding sequence is TGTGCCAGCAGCTTTCCCGTACTTTCCTACGAGCAGTACTTC. It is translated as CASSFPVLSYEQYF.